Below, one T cell receptor beta chain is given with its context. The antigen it binds to is not known. Per-base quality was not reported, and no clone a single base away is much larger than it. This sample was taken from a study of human T cells and chemical hapten exposure (dated by TCRdb to about 2021). General notes on the study: For sensitization, 2% DPC in acetone was applied to a 2 cm by 2 cm area of upper inner arm skin. Patient blood was sampled pre-sensitization (week 0) and at 2, 6 and about 24 weeks after DPC sensitization. Weekly therapeutic DPC doses were additionally applied to the scalp of patients throughout the roughly 23-week study period. Most of the patients in the cohort were female, and the cohort covered alopecia areata with under or over 50% scalp involvement, alopecia totalis and alopecia universalis. The libraries were sequenced as a pool, and the TCR yield per sample differed mostly because of small variations in library volumes within the pool. Peripheral blood TCR repertoire changes were tracked in vivo in alopecia patients during primary and secondary sensitization to the hapten diphenylcyclopropenone (DPC). Blood for TCR sequencing was provided by twenty-nine alopecia patients at one to four time points (pre-sensitization, 2, 6 and 24 weeks). Patch testing on the upper back used Finn chambers containing 0.01% DPC, with scoring done after 6 days according to International Contact Dermatitis Research Group standards. Results and caveats for the whole study, not just this receptor: The number of PT1 expanded TCRs positively correlated with patch test score, significant at thresholds 8, 16 and 32 but not 4. Compared with pre-sensitization or healthy control sets, expanded TCRs formed significantly more large CDR3 similarity clusters, which is consistent with antigen-driven responses. After repeated subsampling, the strength of the expansion versus patch-test correlation and the threshold at which it became significant changed. All patients had alopecia, a presumed autoimmune disease, so their immune response might differ from that of healthy individuals. DPC sensitization did not change how many TCRs were above 1 in 1000 frequency, and no evidence was found of alterations in global repertoire structure.

What this sample's time point label stands for: pre-sensitization, week 0. The treatment or condition label for this specimen denotes: therapeutic diphenylcyclopropenone sensitization with weekly scalp DPC. At each patch-test visit, blood was drawn before the patch test was applied. Eligible patients were aged 18 to 70, diagnosed with alopecia, deemed suitable for DPC therapy, and excluded if pregnant. Total RNA was isolated from unfractionated whole blood collected in Tempus Blood RNA tubes. Receptors were amplified or captured by RACE. The sample was run on a NextSeq 500. During library preparation, unique molecular identifiers were attached to individual cDNA molecules so that TCRs could be counted in a quantitative, reproducible way. For every blood RNA sample, sequencing covered both the TCR alpha and TCR beta chains. Concerning the study's data processing: A median of approximately 100,000 TCRs per sample was observed, with a range of about 23,224 to 750,000. V, J and CDR3 annotation of the TCR reads was performed with the Decombinator software suite. Every sample was subsampled to the same number of TCRs (28,000) for the PS versus PT1 abundance plots. Expanded TCRs were defined as absent before sensitization and observed at least eight times at the 2-week time point. The raw public reads went through TCRdb reprocessing: fastp at Q25, MiXCR clone calling, in-frame beta chains kept. Here each entry gathers all rows of one CDR3 protein and keeps the most common genes and DNA. The V and J calls reflect TCRdb's pipeline rather than the authors' work. This sample gives roughly 380,000 distinct CDR3 sequences in total; approximately 5.1% of them show up just once. Of the sample, about 2.5% is held by the ten largest clones.

Trimming removed 0 bases from V and 8 bases from J; the gene matches leave 8 bases unexplained. CDR1 and CDR2 (SGHRS, YFSETQ) derive from the germline V gene. The CDR3 numbers 15 residues from cysteine through phenylalanine. The kept DNA is CDR3 alone, 45 bases in frame from the first base. The rearranged segments are TRBV5-1 and TRBJ2-1; TRBD2 lines up with 7 middle nucleotides. The clonotype was recovered from a woman between 50 and 59 years old with alopecia areata. Some clones in this sample may be carry-over from other donors' samples. Specimen: whole blood, collected in connection with sensitization to the hapten diphenylcyclopropenone (DPC). The DNA sequence is as follows: TGCGCCAGCAGCTTGGTTGGGACTATCATCCATGAGCAGTTCTTC. Its product reads: CASSLVGTIIHEQFF.